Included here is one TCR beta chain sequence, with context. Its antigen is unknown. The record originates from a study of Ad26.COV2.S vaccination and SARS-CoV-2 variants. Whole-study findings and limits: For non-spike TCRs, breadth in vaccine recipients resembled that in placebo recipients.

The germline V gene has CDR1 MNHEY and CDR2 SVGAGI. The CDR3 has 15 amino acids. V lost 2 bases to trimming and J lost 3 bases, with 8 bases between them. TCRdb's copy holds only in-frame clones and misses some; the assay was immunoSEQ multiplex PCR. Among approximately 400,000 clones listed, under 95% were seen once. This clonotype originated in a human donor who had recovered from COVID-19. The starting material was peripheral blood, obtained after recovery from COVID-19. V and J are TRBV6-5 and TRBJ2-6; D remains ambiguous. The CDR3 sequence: CASSYAAGGANVLTF. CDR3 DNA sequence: TGTGCCAGCAGTTACGCAGCCGGTGGGGCCAACGTCCTGACTTTC.